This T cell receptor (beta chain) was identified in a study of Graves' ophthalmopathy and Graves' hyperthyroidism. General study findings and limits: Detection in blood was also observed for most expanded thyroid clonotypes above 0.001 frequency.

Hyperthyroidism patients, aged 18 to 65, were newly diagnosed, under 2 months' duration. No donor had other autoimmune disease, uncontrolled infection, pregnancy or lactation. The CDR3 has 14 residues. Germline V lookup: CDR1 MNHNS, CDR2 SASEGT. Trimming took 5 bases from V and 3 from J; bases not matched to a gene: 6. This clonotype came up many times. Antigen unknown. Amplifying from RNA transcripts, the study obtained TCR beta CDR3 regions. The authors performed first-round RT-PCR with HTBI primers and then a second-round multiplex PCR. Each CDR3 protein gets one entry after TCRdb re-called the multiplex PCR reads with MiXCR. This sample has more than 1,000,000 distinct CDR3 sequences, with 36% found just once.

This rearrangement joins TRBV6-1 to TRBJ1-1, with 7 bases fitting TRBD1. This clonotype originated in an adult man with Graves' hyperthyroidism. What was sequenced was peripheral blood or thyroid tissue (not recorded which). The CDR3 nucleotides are TGTGCCAGCAGTTTCAGGGGGACCCACACTGAAGCTTTCTTT. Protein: CASSFRGTHTEAFF.